This T cell receptor (beta chain) is drawn from a study of blood T cells in healthy people across ages. Using a J-beta primer mix together with a sample-barcoded 5' primer, a second PCR was run for about 6 to 11 cycles. One entry per CDR3 protein results from TCRdb running MiXCR on the 5' RACE reads. The sample shows around 780,000 distinct CDR3 sequences, around a quarter of them seen only once. V gave up 0 bases and J gave up 7 bases; unmatched junction bases: 4. CDR1 and CDR2 from the germline V gene are LGHDT and YNNKEL (reference sequence). The CDR3 spans 16 residues. These data were also filed under a second study, of T cells of mothers and their children.

The specimen sequenced was blood. The rearrangement uses TRBV3-1 and TRBJ1-4; the match to TRBD1 covers 11 bases. The receptor's source is a boy younger than 18 in good health. CDR3 in amino acids: CASSQEWTGGTEKLFF. The CDR3 DNA reads TGTGCCAGCAGCCAAGAATGGACAGGGGGCACTGAAAAACTGTTTTTT.